What follows describes a single TCR beta chain. The data are from a study of blood T cell repertoires in COVID-19. Study at large: The analysed material was cDNA or gDNA that came from T cells, B-cell-depleted T cells, or PBMCs.

V lost 2 bases and J lost 3, with 8 bases in between. Germline lookup yields CDR1 MNHEY and CDR2 SMNVEV (reference sequence). CDR3 length: 13 residues. TCRdb keeps only in-frame clones here, not all; method: immunoSEQ multiplex PCR. The table lists about 55,000 clones, approximately 84% of them singletons. The chain combines TRBV27 with TRBJ2-7, with TRBD1 as a possible D gene (6 bases). The sequenced material came from peripheral blood. The receptor's source is a human donor in a cohort sampled during active COVID-19. The DNA of the CDR3 is TGTGCCAGCAGTTTAGGACAGAACTACGAGCAGTACTTC. Protein sequence: CASSLGQNYEQYF.